These T cell receptor beta chains were read from a single sample in a study of T cells in narcolepsy. Data came from immunoSEQ multiplex PCR; TCRdb stores just in-frame clones and leaves some out. Of around 35,000 clones listed, 80% are singletons. What was sequenced was memory (CD45RA-) CD4+ T cells from blood. Receptors were obtained from a human donor in good health. The CDR3 runs from the conserved cysteine through the conserved F or W. The D gene is left open where the match is weak. Rows give clone size only sometimes, using once, few, many, or a class for an expanded clone.

v_call,clone_size,d_call,j_call,cdr3_nt,cdr3_aa
TRBV7-3,-,TRBD1,TRBJ1-2,TGTGCCAGCAGCTTGGACGGGACAGGGGGCTATGGCTACACCTTC,CASSLDGTGGYGYTF
TRBV6-5,once,-,TRBJ1-5,TGTGCCAGCAGTGAAGATCAGCCCCAGCATTTT,CASSEDQPQHF
TRBV11-1,-,-,TRBJ1-2,TGTGCCAGCAGCCCACGACAGGACTATGGCTACACCTTC,CASSPRQDYGYTF
TRBV2,few,-,TRBJ2-2,TGTGCCAGCAGCCCCCACGCAACTCTTGGGAAAGGTAGCATAGGGGAGCTGTTTTTT,CASSPHATLGKGSIGELFF
TRBV9,-,-,TRBJ2-3,TGTGCCAGCAGCGTCCAGGTCACAGATACGCAGTATTTT,CASSVQVTDTQYF
TRBV28,-,-,TRBJ2-3,TGTGCCAGCAGGCCACCTAGCACAGATACGCAGTATTTT,CASRPPSTDTQYF
TRBV10-2,-,-,TRBJ2-7,TGCGCCAGCAGTGAGTCCCTCCGGGGGCACGACGAGCAGTACTTC,CASSESLRGHDEQYF
TRBV19,-,TRBD1,TRBJ1-6,TGTGCCAGTAGTACCCGGGACAGGGTGGATTCACCCCTCCACTTT,CASSTRDRVDSPLHF
TRBV9,-,-,TRBJ2-7,TGTGCCAGCAGCGCAACGGGACTTTACGAGCAGTACTTC,CASSATGLYEQYF
TRBV4-1,-,-,TRBJ2-7,TGCGCCAGCAGCCAAGCAGCTAGTGGGGGGCTCGAGCAGTACTTC,CASSQAASGGLEQYF
TRBV6-1,-,-,TRBJ1-3,TGTGCCAGCAGTGAAGAGGGGGGAAACACCATATATTTT,CASSEEGGNTIYF
TRBV28,-,TRBD1,TRBJ2-3,TGTGCCAGCAGTTTATGGGGACAGGGGGCGCAAGATACGCAGTATTTT,CASSLWGQGAQDTQYF
TRBV5-1,once,-,TRBJ1-2,TGCGCCAGCAGCTCGGCCGGGGGCCCTAACTATGGCTACACCTTC,CASSSAGGPNYGYTF
TRBV27,-,TRBD2,TRBJ2-3,TGTGCCAGCAGAAATCGAGGCGGGGGGGCGACAGATACGCAGTATTTT,CASRNRGGGATDTQYF
TRBV7-9,-,-,TRBJ2-3,TGTGCCAGCTCGTTCTGGGGCGAACGTGCAGATACGCAGTATTTT,CASSFWGERADTQYF
TRBV5-1,-,TRBD1,TRBJ2-6,TGCGCCAGCCGCACAGGGGGCGCCGGGGCCAACGTCCTGACTTTC,CASRTGGAGANVLTF
TRBV6-5,-,-,TRBJ1-1,TGTGCCAGCAGTGATAACAACTCGAACACTGAAGCTTTCTTT,CASSDNNSNTEAFF
TRBV7-3,-,-,TRBJ1-1,TGTGCCAGCAGCTCCCGGGCGGGTAGGCGGGTGAACACTGAAGCTTTCTTT,CASSSRAGRRVNTEAFF
TRBV27,-,TRBD2,TRBJ2-3,TGTGCCAGCAGTTCCCCGAGACTAGCGGGGGGGCGGACGCAGTATTTT,CASSSPRLAGGRTQYF